This T cell receptor (beta chain) was obtained from a study of CD8+ T cells in alopecia areata. This CDR3 has 16 amino acids. Germline CDR1 SGHRS, CDR2 YFSETQ. V dropped 0 bases and J dropped 3 bases, with 10 bases sitting between them. Treatment defined: oral pan-JAK inhibitor, 5-10 mg twice daily. RNA extraction and reverse transcription yielded cDNA as sequencing template. The data were produced by immunoSEQ multiplex PCR, yet TCRdb's version contains in-frame clones alone and is incomplete. The sample records 190,000 or so clones, roughly 64% being singletons. This chain uses TRBV5-1 with TRBJ2-6; weak D call: TRBD1 (6 bases). This sequence was found in a human donor with alopecia areata. The sequences come from CD4+ T cells sorted from blood, collected at week 24, from a patient treated with tofacitinib. The CDR3: CASSLAQGLGANVLTF. The CDR3 coding sequence is TGCGCCAGCAGCTTGGCCCAGGGGCTTGGGGCCAACGTCCTGACTTTC.